This T cell receptor beta chain was retrieved from a study of T-cell reconstitution after alpha-beta-depleted transplantation in children. The TCRbeta library incorporated unique molecular identifiers. TCRdb reprocessed the PCR reads with MiXCR, giving one entry per CDR3 protein. The sample holds under 7,000 distinct CDR3 sequences; roughly 15% are singletons and the top ten take 5.5% to 7%. CDR3 size: 12 residues. Germline CDR1 ENHRY, CDR2 SYGVKD. V was trimmed by 6 bases and J by 6 bases, leaving 10 bases between them. This clonotype qualifies as medium-sized. Its antigen remains unidentified. Points from the study as a whole: It was newly produced T cells that mostly accounted for T-cell counts and diversity one year after transplant.

This receptor was taken from a boy younger than 18 with acute lymphoblastic leukemia, due to receive a stem cell transplant. The V and J genes are TRBV10-3 and TRBJ2-3; tentative D call: TRBD1 (6 bases). Sequencing used PBMCs, obtained before TCRalphabeta/CD19-depleted stem cell transplant. This CDR3 is CAISPGADTQYF. CDR3 DNA sequence: TGTGCCATCAGCCCAGGGGCTGATACGCAGTATTTT.